Listed here are 11 T cell receptor beta chains from one sample, sequenced in a study of beta chain features in type 1 diabetes. Sequencing targeted expressed TCRB transcripts, as all isolated RNA had been reverse transcribed. Libraries were prepared by immunoSEQ multiplex PCR; TCRdb keeps only in-frame clonotypes and omits some of them. This table holds about 130,000 clones, about a tenth found once. The sequenced sample was central memory CD4+ T cells from blood. These receptors all stem from a man younger than 35 in good health.

The chain joins TRBV25-1 to TRBJ1-2; 8 positions agree with TRBD1. Germline CDR1 is MGHDK and CDR2 is SYGVNS. The CDR3 extends over 15 amino acids. Germline trimming cut 3 bases from V and 4 bases from J; bases unmatched to any gene: 7. CDR3 bases: TGTGCCAGCAGTGAGACCGGGACAGGCCTCTATGGCTACACCTTC. This encodes CASSETGTGLYGYTF.

This clone came up a few times. The gene calls are TRBV7-2 and TRBJ2-2; 10 nucleotides align to TRBD2. The trim removed 5 bases at V and 2 bases at J, leaving 8 bases unmatched. CDR1 and CDR2 (germline): SGHTA, FQGNSA. CDR3 length: 17 residues. CDR3 bases: TGTGCCAGCAGCCTATCTAGCGGGGGATCCAACACCGGGGAGCTGTTTTTT. Its protein is CASSLSSGGSNTGELFF.

This clone showed up just once. J is TRBJ2-3 and V is TRBV7-6, with 13 bases fitting TRBD2. The germline gives CDR1 SGHVS, CDR2 FNYEAQ. Trimming cost V 4 bases and J 3 bases; bases outside gene matches: 4. This CDR3 is 16 amino acids long. CDR3 loop: CASSSLAGGPTDTQYF. CDR3 nucleotide sequence: TGTGCCAGCAGCTCACTAGCGGGGGGGCCGACAGATACGCAGTATTTT.

This clone was counted a few times. V gene TRBV6-1 combines with J gene TRBJ2-5; D perhaps matches TRBD1 (6 bases). The V and J ends lost 7 bases and 2 bases respectively, with 11 bases between them. There are 13 residues in the CDR3. Per the germline V gene, CDR1 is MNHNS and CDR2 is SASEGT. CDR3 loop: CASTFRGQETQYF. The DNA of the CDR3 is TGTGCCAGCACGTTCAGGGGACAAGAGACCCAGTACTTC.

This rearrangement joins TRBV5-1 to TRBJ2-5; D is perhaps TRBD2 (5 bases). The V and J ends lost 2 bases and 2 bases respectively, with 7 bases between them. The CDR3 sequence is 13 residues long. Germline values: CDR1 SGHRS, CDR2 YFSETQ. CDR3 residues: CASSFERQETQYF. Written as DNA, the CDR3 is TGCGCCAGCAGCTTCGAGCGGCAAGAGACCCAGTACTTC.

This clone was observed a handful of times. The sample carries other DNA sequences with the same CDR3. V is TRBV25-1 and J is TRBJ1-6; the D is unclear. The CDR3 is made up of 14 amino acids. CDR1 and CDR2 from the germline V gene are MGHDK and SYGVNS. V was trimmed by 2 bases and J by 5 bases, leaving 7 bases between them. CDR3: CASSEVRNNSPLHF. The DNA of the CDR3 is TGTGCCAGCAGTGAAGTGAGGAATAATTCACCCCTCCACTTT.

In its sample, this clone was seen many times. This rearrangement joins TRBV19 to TRBJ2-1, with D possibly TRBD2 on 6 matching bases. Trimming removed 5 bases at V and 8 bases at J, with 13 bases between. From germline, CDR1 is LNHDA and CDR2 SQIVND (reference sequence). This CDR3 is 13 amino acids long. Here the CDR3 DNA reads TGTGCCAGTAGTGACACTAGCTTGGATGAGCAGTTCTTC. Protein: CASSDTSLDEQFF.

This clone was counted between two and nine times. The gene calls are TRBV15 and TRBJ2-7; TRBD1 agrees at 9 bases. This CDR3 is built from 14 residues. J lost 3 bases, V lost 1 base, and 1 base had no gene match. Germline V gene lookup returns CDR1 LNHNV and CDR2 YYDKDF (reference sequence). CDR3: CATSRAGQGYEQYF. The CDR3 nucleotides are TGTGCCACCAGCAGAGCGGGACAGGGCTACGAGCAGTACTTC.

The rearrangement links TRBV5-4 to TRBJ2-5; the match to TRBD1 covers 8 bases. This CDR3 region has 14 residues. Germline CDR1 is SGHNT and CDR2 is YYREEE (reference sequence). J gave up 2 bases and V 0 bases, and 0 bases lay outside the gene matches. CDR3 DNA sequence: TGTGCCAGCAGCTTGGACAGGGGGCAAGAGACCCAGTACTTC. This codes for CASSLDRGQETQYF.

This clone was found a few times. The rearrangement uses TRBV7-3 and TRBJ2-1; 8 bases align to TRBD2. Unmatched junction bases numbered 10, after V lost 5 bases and J lost 4 bases. This CDR3 spans 16 amino acids. Per germline, CDR1 SGHTA and CDR2 FQGTGA. The CDR3 here is CASSPTGLALYNEQFF. Written as DNA, the CDR3 is TGTGCCAGCAGCCCGACCGGACTAGCCCTTTACAATGAGCAGTTCTTC.

This clone was counted between two and nine times. This chain joins TRBV6-4 and TRBJ1-6; TRBD1 is a possible D gene (5 bases). The germline CDR1 and CDR2 sequences are MRHNA and SNTAGT. This CDR3 has 13 residues. Trimming left V 2 bases short and J 8 bases short, with 7 bases between. As DNA, the CDR3 is TGTGCCAGCAGTGACGACAGCCATTCACCCCTCCACTTT. Amino acids: CASSDDSHSPLHF.